This T cell receptor beta chain was obtained from a study of memory CD4+ T cells and cytomegalovirus serostatus (dated by TCRdb to 2018 to 2020). Regarding the complete study: The cohort included approximately 35 healthy adults from Belgium, of whom 9 were CMV seropositive and about 25 were CMV seronegative. The study sequenced CD4+ memory TCRbeta repertoires of a Belgian cohort with known cytomegalovirus serostatus to replicate a published TCR-based CMV serostatus classifier. The paper's findings and limits, for the study overall: The results were read as suggesting that the CMV-associated TCR signature is, for the most part, present in the CD4+ memory repertoire. Unlike the original study, which covered naive and memory CD4+ and CD8+ populations, the Belgian study sequenced only CD4+CD45RO+ memory cells. Among the 164 previously reported CMV-associated TCRbeta sequences, some 69 showed up in the CD4+ memory repertoires, with each one found in between one and five individuals. CMV serostatus prediction reached a median bootstrapped AUC of approximately 0.96 with the original framework and just under 0.93 with a US-trained random forest. The original-framework classifier achieved a median bootstrapped AUC of about 0.95 with a 95% CI of 0.76-1.00 on the Belgian cohort.

Genomic DNA was extracted from sorted cells with the Quick-DNA Microprep Kit. TCRbeta DNA was amplified with the immunoSEQ hsTCRbeta kit following the manufacturer's protocol. An Illumina MiSeq instrument was used to sequence the TCRbeta libraries. In the source study's methods: Removing out-of-frame sequences left some 2.4 million distinct TCRbeta sequences, an average of approximately 61,000 per individual. Two values were used to score each individual: the count of 150 to 200 previously reported CMV-associated TCRbeta sequences and the total count of productive distinct TCRbeta sequences. A beta-binomial model was reimplemented in Python, and scikit-learn random forests with default parameters were trained on data from the US cohort. Classifier performance on the Belgian cohort was reported as the median AUC with percentile confidence intervals calculated over 10,000 bootstrap iterations. Not all clones reach the TCRdb copy of this immuneACCESS table, which keeps in-frame sequences only. Checked studies attribute under half of the gap to unresolved V genes and leave the rest unexplained. D and trimming were read from the DNA, whereas the V and J calls and clone size are those reported in that table. The sample table records some 41,000 clones; 76% of these occur just once. About 6% of the sample belongs to the ten largest clones.

Details on this clone: The clone's antigen remains unknown. The junction does not match germline at one end; this may be a read error.

CDR3 length: 11 amino acids, cysteine to phenylalanine. Of the read, only the CDR3 DNA is kept; its 33 bases are in frame from base 1. As encoded in the germline V gene (reference sequence), CDR1 is MNHEY while CDR2 is SMNVEV. A FACSAria II was used to sort memory CD4+ T cells, defined as single viable CD3+CD4+CD8-CD45RO+ cells. CMV serostatus was determined using a Roche Elecsys assay that detects serum IgG against CMV pp150, pp28, p38 and p52. After the samples were thawed, total CD4+ T cells were enriched through positive selection using CD4 magnetic microbeads. The samples came from a different study that was designed specifically to examine the CD4+ T cell memory repertoire. Peripheral blood mononuclear cells were isolated and cryopreserved following standard operating procedures; serum was stored at -80 °C. The staining relied on CD3-PerCP (BW264/56), CD4-APC (RPA-T4), CD45RO-PE (UCHT1) and CD8-Pacific Orange (3B5) antibodies, and Sytox blue was used to exclude non-viable cells.

The sample consisted of memory CD4+ T cells from blood. This receptor was taken from an adult in good health and CMV-seronegative. The chain is assembled from TRBV27 and TRBJ2-7; the D gene cannot be named for sure. The CDR3 here reads CASGKTYGQYF. The bases are TGTGCCAGCGGGAAAACCTACGGGCAGTACTTC.